Listed here are 16 T cell receptor beta chains from one sample, sequenced in a study of OX40 agonist ivuxolimab in advanced cancers. The assay was immunoSEQ multiplex PCR, and TCRdb's table has in-frame clones only and misses some. The sample lists fewer than 90,000 clones; around 90% were seen once. The specimen was CD4+ or CD8+ T cells sorted from blood, collected in a trial of the OX40 agonist ivuxolimab. The receptors come from an adult with an advanced solid tumor such as melanoma, head and neck, liver or kidney cancer.

The sample holds a few counts of this clone. V is TRBV30 and J is TRBJ2-7; D is perhaps TRBD1 or TRBD2 (5 bases each). V dropped 5 bases and J dropped 6 bases, with 11 bases sitting between them. CDR3 length: 11 amino acids. Germline-derived CDR1 and CDR2 are GTSNPN and SVGIG (reference sequence). CDR3 amino acids: CAWGTAREQYF. In DNA, the CDR3 is TGTGCCTGGGGGACGGCCCGCGAGCAGTACTTC. Supplemented by reference TRBV30 and TRBJ2-7, the full variable domain reads SQTIHQWPATLVQPVGSPLSLECTVEGTSNPNLYWYRQAAGRGLQLLFYSVGIGQISSEVPQNLSASRPQDRQFILSSKKLLLSDSGFYLCAWGTAREQYFGPGTRLTVT.

V is TRBV4-3 and J is TRBJ1-2, with D hard to call. CDR1 is LGHNA and CDR2 is YSLEER in the germline V gene. The length of the CDR3 is 14 residues. V was clipped by 6 bases and J by 5 bases, with 16 bases between them. For the CDR3, the DNA is TGCGCCAGCAGACAGTCTGGGTCTGGGTATGGCTACACCTTC. Protein sequence: CASRQSGSGYGYTF.

This clone turned up a few times. J is TRBJ2-7 and V is TRBV14; perhaps TRBD1 as D (5 bases). The CDR3 is 13 residues long. V lost 5 bases to trimming and J lost 2 bases, with 10 bases between them. The germline gives CDR1 SGHDN, CDR2 FVKESK. For the CDR3, the DNA is TGTGCCAGCAGCTTAATGGGGCCCTACGAGCAGTACTTC. Its translation: CASSLMGPYEQYF.

The chain carries TRBV15 and TRBJ2-7; D remains unclear. This CDR3 contains 14 residues. CDR1 and CDR2 (germline): LNHNV, YYDKDF (reference sequence). V lost 1 base and J 1 base, leaving 8 bases between the germline ends. CDR3 amino acids: CATSRGAPSYEQYF. As DNA, the CDR3 is TGTGCCACCAGCAGAGGGGCACCTTCCTACGAGCAGTACTTC.

V is TRBV7-2 and J is TRBJ2-5, with TRBD2 identical over 9 bases. Germline V lookup: CDR1 SGHTA, CDR2 FQGNSA. With V trimmed by 5 bases and J by 4 bases, 5 bases remained unmatched. The CDR3 runs to 14 residues. CDR3: CASSTQTSGETQYF. Written as DNA, the CDR3 is TGTGCCAGCAGCACTCAGACTAGCGGAGAGACCCAGTACTTC.

The V gene is TRBV7-2, the J gene TRBJ2-3; TRBD1 agrees at 8 bases. Germline values: CDR1 SGHTA, CDR2 FQGNSA. CDR3 length: 15 amino acids. With V trimmed by 1 base and J by 5 bases, 5 bases remained unmatched. In DNA, the CDR3 is TGTGCCAGCAGCTTAGGAGGACAGGGAATAGATACGCAGTATTTT. This sequence encodes CASSLGGQGIDTQYF.

The V and J genes are TRBV5-1 and TRBJ2-2; 7 bases agree with TRBD2. The germline gives CDR1 SGHRS, CDR2 YFSETQ. The CDR3 loop spans 13 amino acids. V lost 4 bases to trimming and J lost 6 bases; unmatched junction nucleotides: 3. This CDR3 is CASSSGMSGELFF. CDR3 in DNA: TGCGCCAGCAGCAGCGGGATGTCCGGGGAGCTGTTTTTT. Drawing the rest from reference TRBV5-1 and TRBJ2-2, the complete variable domain is KAGVTQTPRYLIKTRGQQVTLSCSPISGHRSVSWYQQTPGQGLQFLFEYFSETQRNKGNFPGRFSGRQFSNSRSEMNVSTLELGDSALYLCASSSGMSGELFFGEGSRLTVL.

The J gene is TRBJ2-7, the V gene TRBV28; D may be TRBD1 (5 bases). V was cut by 7 bases and J by 4 bases, with 14 bases left in between. The CDR3 has 13 residues. From germline, CDR1 is MDHEN and CDR2 SYDVKM. The DNA for the CDR3 is TGTGCCAGCACCTCATGGGGCTTATACGAGCAGTACTTC. It codes for CASTSWGLYEQYF.

This chain uses TRBV6-1 with TRBJ2-7; D tentatively reads TRBD1 or TRBD2 (5 bases each). The CDR3 covers 12 residues. The germline V gene has CDR1 MNHNS and CDR2 SASEGT. The V end was cut by 3 bases, the J end by 7 bases, with 10 bases between. The CDR3: CASSESWGEQYF. The CDR3 DNA reads as TGTGCCAGCAGTGAGTCTTGGGGGGAGCAGTACTTC.

This chain joins TRBV7-9 and TRBJ1-1; possibly TRBD1 for D (6 bases). CDR3 length equals 16 residues. Looked up from germline, CDR1 is SEHNR and CDR2 is FQNEAQ (reference sequence). The V end lost 5 bases, the J end lost 6 bases, and 22 bases lay between the germline ends. The CDR3 bases are TGTGCCAGCAGCCCTAGGGGGGGGGCCAGGAAGGCTGAAGCTTTCTTT. It yields the protein CASSPRGGARKAEAFF.

The chain has TRBV18 and TRBJ2-3; no definite D call. Germline V CDR1 and CDR2: KGHSH, LQKENI. This CDR3 spans 14 amino acids. V was shortened by 3 bases and J by 1 base, with 8 bases between the two germline ends. This chain's CDR3 is CASSPGLRTDTQYF. The CDR3 nucleotides read TGTGCCAGCTCACCGGGTTTACGCACAGATACGCAGTATTTT.

The chain is built from TRBV27 and TRBJ2-5, with 10 bases identical to TRBD2. CDR3 length: 14 residues. Trimming took 5 bases from V and 2 from J; bases not matched to a gene: 2. Germline V CDR1 and CDR2: MNHEY, SMNVEV (reference sequence). CDR3 sequence: CASSTGLAQETQYF. As DNA, the CDR3 is TGTGCCAGCAGTACGGGACTAGCGCAAGAGACCCAGTACTTC.

The chain links TRBV5-6 to TRBJ2-7; 8 bases line up with TRBD2. CDR3 size: 15 residues. J was trimmed by 7 bases and V by 1 base; bases with no gene match: 10. Germline-derived CDR1 and CDR2 are SGHDT and YYEEEE. In nucleotides, the CDR3 is TGTGCCAGCAGCTTGTTGACGGGAGGGACGGGGGAGCAGTACTTC. This translates into CASSLLTGGTGEQYF.

The J gene is TRBJ2-7, the V gene TRBV11-3; possibly TRBD1 for D (5 bases). The CDR3 spans 13 residues. The germline CDR1 and CDR2 sequences are SGHNT and YENEEA. The germline V and J ends were trimmed by 5 bases and 4 bases, with 12 bases remaining between them. Here the CDR3 DNA reads TGTGCCAGCAGCCAAGATCCAGGGTACGAGCAGTACTTC. This encodes CASSQDPGYEQYF.

This chain joins TRBV5-6 and TRBJ1-2, with a weak D call TRBD1 (5 bases). The germline V gene has CDR1 SGHDT and CDR2 YYEEEE. The CDR3 sequence is 12 residues long. V lost 2 bases and J 7 bases, leaving 9 bases between the germline ends. In DNA form, the CDR3 reads TGTGCCAGCAGCTTCCAGGGTCGTGGCTACACCTTC. Its protein product is CASSFQGRGYTF.

The chain employs TRBV28 and TRBJ1-1; D gene uncertain. Germline V gives CDR1 MDHEN, CDR2 SYDVKM. The germline V and J ends were trimmed by 8 bases and 7 bases, with 17 bases remaining between them. The CDR3 contains 13 residues. Written as DNA, the CDR3 is TGTGCCAGCGGATTAGGGTGGTCGGGTGAAGCTTTCTTT. Its translation: CASGLGWSGEAFF.